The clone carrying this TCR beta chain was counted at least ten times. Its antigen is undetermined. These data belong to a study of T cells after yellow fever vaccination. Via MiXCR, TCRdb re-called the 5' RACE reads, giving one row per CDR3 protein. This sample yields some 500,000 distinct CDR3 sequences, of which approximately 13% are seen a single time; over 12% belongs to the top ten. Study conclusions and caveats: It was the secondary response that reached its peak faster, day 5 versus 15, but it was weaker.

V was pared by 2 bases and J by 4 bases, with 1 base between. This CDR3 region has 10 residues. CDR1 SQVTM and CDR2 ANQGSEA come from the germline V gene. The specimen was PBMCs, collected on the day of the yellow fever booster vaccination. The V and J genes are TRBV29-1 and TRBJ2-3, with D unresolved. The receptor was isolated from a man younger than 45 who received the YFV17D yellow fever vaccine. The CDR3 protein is CSVESDTQYF. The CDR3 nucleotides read TGCAGCGTTGAATCAGATACGCAGTATTTT.